This entry lists 31 T cell receptor beta chains sequenced from one sample in a study of patients and donors after allogeneic stem cell transplantation. TCRdb re-derived calls from the RT-PCR reads in MiXCR, one entry per CDR3 protein. The table records about a million distinct CDR3 sequences, around 17% of them present only once. The sequenced sample was blood, either unsorted or a sorted T cell fraction (not recorded which). The receptors were gathered from a human donor who was either an allogeneic HSCT recipient or a stem cell or donor lymphocyte infusion donor (not recorded which). It is not recorded whose cells these are; they may come from a transplant donor.

The CDR3 region is CAWSDGAGANVLTF. DNA of the CDR3: TGTGCCTGGAGTGATGGTGCTGGGGCCAACGTCCTGACTTTC. The chain recombines TRBV30 with TRBJ2-6; no clear D gene. The CDR3 sequence is 14 residues long. CDR1 and CDR2 from the germline V gene are GTSNPN and SVGIG (reference sequence). V was cut by 1 base and J by 2 bases, with 6 bases left in between.

J is TRBJ2-5 and V is TRBV29-1; TRBD2 aligns across 7 bases. CDR1 and CDR2 from the germline V gene are SQVTM and ANQGSEA. V lost 3 bases to trimming and J lost 5 bases; unmatched junction nucleotides: 9. This CDR3 spans 14 amino acids. The CDR3 DNA reads as TGCAGCGTTGACATAGCGGGCATTCGGGAGACCCAGTACTTC. Translation gives CSVDIAGIRETQYF. Looking up the rest from reference TRBV29-1 and TRBJ2-5 gives the full variable domain: SAVISQKPSRDICQRGTSLTIQCQVDSQVTMMFWYRQQPGQSLTLIATANQGSEATYESGFVIDKFPISRPNLTFSTLTVSNMSPEDSSIYLCSVDIAGIRETQYFGPGTRLLVL.

This rearrangement joins TRBV7-2 to TRBJ2-2; D unclear. V shed 2 bases and J shed 6 bases, with 10 bases lying between them. Germline V lookup: CDR1 SGHTA, CDR2 FQGNSA. CDR3 size: 14 residues. The CDR3 DNA follows: TGTGCCAGCAGCTTACATATCCAGTCCGGGGAGCTGTTTTTT. Translation gives CASSLHIQSGELFF. The variable domain in full, completed from reference TRBV7-2 and TRBJ2-2, reads GAGVSQSPSNKVTEKGKDVELRCDPISGHTALYWYRQSLGQGLEFLIYFQGNSAPDKSGLPSDRFSAERTGGSVSTLTIQRTQQEDSAVYLCASSLHIQSGELFFGEGSRLTVL.

The chain joins TRBV4-1 to TRBJ2-7; D is tentatively TRBD1 or TRBD2 (6 bases each). This CDR3 contains 15 residues. CDR1 and CDR2 (germline): MGHRA, YSYEKL. Trimming shortened V by 0 bases and J by 4 bases, and 13 bases separated the two germline ends. The CDR3 spells CASSQESGAGYEQYF. In DNA, the CDR3 is TGCGCCAGCAGCCAAGAATCGGGGGCCGGTTACGAGCAGTACTTC.

The rearrangement links TRBV5-1 to TRBJ1-2; weak D call: TRBD1 (6 bases). Germline V CDR1 and CDR2: SGHRS, YFSETQ. The CDR3 runs to 13 residues. V dropped 0 bases and J dropped 8 bases, with 11 bases sitting between them. The CDR3 sequence: CASSLGGTKGYTF. CDR3 coding DNA: TGCGCCAGCAGCTTGGGAGGGACAAAAGGCTACACCTTC.

A few counts support this clonotype. V is TRBV15 and J is TRBJ1-5; TRBD1 is a possible D gene (5 bases). The CDR3 is 15 amino acids. Trimming pared 2 bases from V and 7 bases from J, leaving 15 bases between. Germline-derived CDR1 and CDR2 are LNHNV and YYDKDF (reference sequence). DNA of the CDR3: TGTGCCACCAGCAGAATACAGGTTGGTGAACAGCCCCAGCATTTT. Translated, it gives CATSRIQVGEQPQHF.

J is TRBJ1-1 and V is TRBV10-3; D ambiguous. From germline, CDR1 is ENHRY and CDR2 SYGVKD. The length of the CDR3 is 14 residues. V lost 1 base and J 0 bases, leaving 6 bases between the germline ends. CDR3 protein: CAISEYDVNTEAFF. CDR3 in DNA: TGTGCCATCAGTGAGTACGACGTGAACACTGAAGCTTTCTTT.

The V call is TRBV12-3 or TRBV12-4, the J call TRBJ2-5, with TRBD2 as a possible D gene (5 bases). Trimming took off 5 bases at V and 4 bases at J, with 11 bases between the two ends. This CDR3 comprises 13 residues. In DNA form, the CDR3 reads TGTGCCAGCAGTCGCGGGTCACGAGAGACCCAGTACTTC. Its translation is CASSRGSRETQYF.

V gene TRBV4-1 combines with J gene TRBJ2-4, with 7 nucleotides matching TRBD2. Trimming took 0 bases from V and 0 from J; bases not matched to a gene: 11. The CDR3 has 19 residues. CDR1 is MGHRA and CDR2 is YSYEKL in the germline V gene. CDR3 region: CASSQERSPSGVAKNIQYF. The CDR3, as DNA: TGCGCCAGCAGCCAAGAACGGTCCCCCAGCGGGGTAGCCAAAAACATTCAGTACTTC.

The chain is built from TRBV15 and TRBJ2-7, with 11 positions matching TRBD1. Germline V gene data show CDR1 as LNHNV and CDR2 as YYDKDF (reference sequence). CDR3 length equals 16 residues. Losses at the gene ends were 1 base for V and 5 bases for J; bases not matched to a gene: 7. CDR3: CATSRGRGQGDHEQYF. For the CDR3, the DNA is TGTGCCACCAGCAGAGGACGGGGACAGGGGGACCACGAGCAGTACTTC. The full variable domain, with the rest looked up from reference TRBV15 and TRBJ2-7, is DAMVIQNPRYQVTQFGKPVTLSCSQTLNHNVMYWYQQKSSQAPKLLFHYYDKDFNNEADTPDNFQSRRPNTSFCFLDIRSPGLGDTAMYLCATSRGRGQGDHEQYFGPGTRLTVT.

V and J are TRBV12-3 or TRBV12-4 and TRBJ1-6; D gene uncertain. Deletions cut 6 bases from V and 6 bases from J, with 12 bases between. This CDR3 comprises 14 residues. CDR3 coding DNA: TGTGCCAGCAGCCTCAACCCATCTAATTCACCCCTCCACTTT. As protein: CASSLNPSNSPLHF.

This clonotype appeared a few times. The chain is built from TRBV9 and TRBJ2-7, with D perhaps TRBD2 (6 bases). Trimming left V 0 bases short and J 4 bases short, with 11 bases between. Germline assignment: CDR1 SGDLS and CDR2 YYNGEE. The CDR3 is 14 amino acids. CDR3 protein: CASSVDGSGYEQYF. CDR3 bases: TGTGCCAGCAGCGTAGACGGGAGTGGTTACGAGCAGTACTTC.

This clonotype was observed a few times. The chain links TRBV6-7 to TRBJ1-5; D may be TRBD1 (5 bases). Being an ORF, TRBV6-7 has a function that is uncertain. V was clipped by 7 bases and J by 9 bases, with 22 bases between them. The CDR3 length is 15 residues. The CDR3 spells CASTLTGAQFMPQHF. For the CDR3, the DNA is TGTGCCAGCACTTTAACCGGGGCTCAGTTCATGCCCCAGCATTTT.

This clonotype has a count of ten or more. The chain recombines TRBV20-1 with TRBJ2-1; D uncertain. The CDR3 is 14 amino acids. Trimming stripped 0 bases from V and 4 bases from J, with 10 bases between. CDR1 is DFQATT and CDR2 is SNEGSKA in the germline V gene (reference sequence). Here the CDR3 reads CSARDLRIYNEQFF. CDR3 DNA sequence: TGCAGTGCTAGAGACCTTCGTATATACAATGAGCAGTTCTTC.

V and J are TRBV20-1 and TRBJ2-1; D gene ambiguous. The V end lost 4 bases, the J end lost 0 bases, and 10 bases lay between the germline ends. Germline V gene sequence: CDR1 DFQATT, CDR2 SNEGSKA (reference sequence). The CDR3 covers 14 residues. In nucleotides, the CDR3 is TGCAGTGCTACTACTCCCGGCTCCTACAATGAGCAGTTCTTC. Its protein is CSATTPGSYNEQFF.

This sequence joins TRBV6-5 and TRBJ2-3; D call uncertain. The CDR3 consists of 14 residues. Germline CDR1 MNHEY, CDR2 SVGAGI. V was cut by 0 bases and J by 5 bases, with 9 bases left in between. CDR3 bases: TGTGCCAGCAGTTACTCCCCCGTGGAAGATACGCAGTATTTT. Its protein is CASSYSPVEDTQYF.

J is TRBJ2-5 and V is TRBV29-1; 8 nucleotides match TRBD1. From germline, CDR1 is SQVTM and CDR2 ANQGSEA. The CDR3 has 13 residues. V lost 5 bases to trimming and J lost 2 bases; unmatched junction nucleotides: 4. Here the CDR3 reads CSVIRGPQETQYF. In nucleotides, the CDR3 is TGCAGCGTTATCAGGGGGCCTCAAGAGACCCAGTACTTC.

This clonotype has a handful of counts. In DNA form, the CDR3 reads TGTGCCAGCAGTGGGCAAGCGGGCGGGGAGCTGTTTTTT. Translation gives CASSGQAGGELFF. The gene calls are TRBV6-2 or TRBV6-3 and TRBJ2-2, with TRBD2 as a possible D gene (6 bases). The V gene's germline CDR1 is MNHEY and CDR2 SVGEGT. V dropped 5 bases and J dropped 7 bases, with 11 bases sitting between them. The CDR3 is made up of 13 amino acids.

This clonotype was seen ten or more times. The CDR3 protein is CSARDPGTNYGYTF. As DNA, the CDR3 is TGCAGTGCTAGAGATCCCGGGACAAACTATGGCTACACCTTC. The rearrangement uses TRBV20-1 and TRBJ1-2; the D gene is possibly TRBD1 (6 bases). The V gene lost 0 bases and the J gene lost 2 bases, with 10 bases spanning the gap. This CDR3 is built from 14 residues. Per the germline V gene, CDR1 is DFQATT and CDR2 is SNEGSKA (reference sequence).

The chain has TRBV29-1 and TRBJ2-3; 7 bases align to TRBD1. Germline V lookup: CDR1 SQVTM, CDR2 ANQGSEA. The CDR3 extends over 14 amino acids. Trimming cost V 3 bases and J 0 bases; bases outside gene matches: 3. DNA of the CDR3: TGCAGCGTTGAGAGACAGGGTAGCACAGATACGCAGTATTTT. This sequence encodes CSVERQGSTDTQYF.

The genes are TRBV6-5 and TRBJ2-7; no reliable D call. The germline V gene has CDR1 MNHEY and CDR2 SVGAGI. The V end lost 2 bases, the J end lost 3 bases, and 20 bases lay between the germline ends. The CDR3 has 17 residues. The CDR3 DNA reads TGTGCCAGCAGTTACGCAAAGTCCGACACTCACTACTACGAGCAGTACTTC. It codes for CASSYAKSDTHYYEQYF.

This clonotype turned up a few times. The chain links TRBV5-1 to TRBJ2-3; TRBD1 matches at 10 bases. The germline V gene has CDR1 SGHRS and CDR2 YFSETQ. This CDR3 is 18 amino acids long. The V gene end was trimmed by 4 bases and the J gene end by 2 bases; junction bases not matched to a gene: 13. The chain's CDR3 is CASSPSMMTGGITDTQYF. In DNA form, the CDR3 reads TGCGCCAGCAGCCCCTCTATGATGACAGGGGGCATCACAGATACGCAGTATTTT.

This chain uses TRBV5-1 with TRBJ2-1, with D possibly matching TRBD2 (5 bases). CDR1 is SGHRS and CDR2 is YFSETQ in the germline V gene. The V and J ends lost 4 bases and 0 bases respectively, with 14 bases between them. This CDR3 contains 16 residues. The CDR3: CASSREQLSSYNEQFF. The CDR3 nucleotides read TGCGCCAGCAGCCGGGAACAGCTCAGCTCCTACAATGAGCAGTTCTTC. Together with reference TRBV5-1 and TRBJ2-1, the CDR3 gives the full variable domain: KAGVTQTPRYLIKTRGQQVTLSCSPISGHRSVSWYQQTPGQGLQFLFEYFSETQRNKGNFPGRFSGRQFSNSRSEMNVSTLELGDSALYLCASSREQLSSYNEQFFGPGTRLTVL.

This clonotype was seen a few times. The rearrangement joins TRBV4-3 to TRBJ2-7, with 9 bases lining up with TRBD2. V dropped 0 bases and J dropped 0; count of bases not matched to a gene: 15. There are 20 residues in the CDR3. Germline assignment: CDR1 LGHNA and CDR2 YSLEER. The CDR3 spells CASSQELVLAGASFSYEQYF. In DNA, the CDR3 is TGCGCCAGCAGCCAAGAATTGGTGTTAGCGGGGGCTTCCTTCTCCTACGAGCAGTACTTC.

This clonotype occurred once. This chain links TRBV15 with TRBJ2-7, with a possible D match to TRBD2 (6 bases). This CDR3 region has 14 residues. The ends were cut back, 6 bases at V and 2 bases at J, with 14 bases in the middle. Germline lookup yields CDR1 LNHNV and CDR2 YYDKDF (reference sequence). The CDR3 spells CATSMEGLTYEQYF. In nucleotides, the CDR3 is TGTGCCACCAGTATGGAGGGATTGACCTACGAGCAGTACTTC.

This chain joins TRBV27 and TRBJ1-1, with D tentatively TRBD1 (5 bases). The CDR3 runs 15 residues. CDR1 is MNHEY and CDR2 is SMNVEV in the germline V gene (reference sequence). The germline V and J ends were trimmed by 4 bases and 2 bases, with 14 bases remaining between them. In nucleotides, the CDR3 is TGTGCCAGCAGTTCTCGAAGACAGACCAACACTGAAGCTTTCTTT. Its protein is CASSSRRQTNTEAFF.

This clonotype was counted between two and nine times. The V and J genes are TRBV12-3 or TRBV12-4 and TRBJ1-3; 10 bases are shared with TRBD1. The CDR3 loop spans 16 amino acids. The V and J ends lost 1 base and 1 base, in that order; junction bases with no gene match: 1. The CDR3 DNA reads TGTGCCAGCAGTTTAGGGGACAGGGGATCTGGAAACACCATATATTTT. Encoded protein: CASSLGDRGSGNTIYF.

This rearrangement joins TRBV4-3 to TRBJ2-1, with 9 bases identical to TRBD2. J was trimmed by 6 bases and V by 4 bases; bases with no gene match: 10. The CDR3 contains 16 residues. CDR1 is LGHNA, CDR2 YSLEER, per germline. DNA for the CDR3: TGCGCCAGCAGCCCCCTAACTAGCGGGTGGGTCAATGAGCAGTTCTTC. As protein: CASSPLTSGWVNEQFF.

This clonotype showed up many times. The rearrangement joins TRBV29-1 to TRBJ2-2; 8 positions match TRBD2. Germline CDR1 SQVTM, CDR2 ANQGSEA. J was trimmed by 9 bases and V by 2 bases; bases with no gene match: 8. This CDR3 region has 14 residues. The CDR3 loop reads CSVEFLAGSRELFF. CDR3 sequence (DNA): TGCAGCGTTGAATTCCTAGCGGGTTCTAGGGAGCTGTTTTTT.

In this sample, this clonotype turned up a few times. This chain uses TRBV30 with TRBJ2-7; 8 bases agree with TRBD2. The germline CDR1 and CDR2 sequences are GTSNPN and SVGIG (reference sequence). Trimming at V came to 0 bases and at J to 7 bases, leaving 8 bases not matched to a gene. CDR3 length equals 14 residues. This chain's CDR3 is CAWSVRGVAGEQYF. Here the CDR3 DNA reads TGTGCCTGGAGTGTACGGGGAGTAGCGGGGGAGCAGTACTTC.

At least ten counts were recorded for this clonotype. The chain combines TRBV29-1 with TRBJ2-2; the match to TRBD2 covers 7 bases. Germline CDR1 SQVTM, CDR2 ANQGSEA. V was clipped by 4 bases and J by 0 bases; unmatched bases: 5. The CDR3 totals 15 residues. CDR3 sequence (DNA): TGCAGCGTTGGGGCTAGCGGCACGAACACCGGGGAGCTGTTTTTT. Its translation is CSVGASGTNTGELFF.